Following are 31 T cell receptor beta chains from one sample sequenced in a study of blood T cells in healthy people across ages. Together with a sample-barcoded 5' primer, a J-beta primer mix was included in a second PCR lasting roughly 7 to 11 cycles. TCRdb ran MiXCR on the 5' RACE reads and lists one entry per CDR3 protein. In the table there are about 1.6 million distinct CDR3 sequences, roughly 32% of which are singletons. Sequencing used blood. These receptors all stem from a woman aged 30 to 39 in good health.

As for this clonotype: Compared with germline, one end of the junction differs, possibly owing to a read error. The J gene is TRBJ2-6, the V gene TRBV2; 8 bases are a match to TRBD1. CDR1 and CDR2 (germline): SNHLY, FYNNEI. This CDR3 has 19 amino acids. CDR3 coding DNA: TGTGCCAGCAGTGACCTACGGACAGGGAAGGTGTCTGGGGCCAACGTCCCGACTTTC. This translates into CASSDLRTGKVSGANVPTF.

This chain connects TRBV3-1 to TRBJ1-5; D not certain. Germline-derived CDR1 and CDR2 are LGHDT and YNNKEL (reference sequence). Between the trimmed V and J ends, which lost 0 bases and 15 bases, there was a span of 12 bases. This CDR3 has 12 residues. For the CDR3, the DNA is TGTGCCAGCAGCCAAGAGTACGGATCTTTGCATTTT. It yields the protein CASSQEYGSLHF.

This clonotype was recorded a few times. V usage is TRBV9 and J usage is TRBJ2-7; the D gene could be TRBD1 or TRBD2 (5 bases each). The length of the CDR3 is 16 residues. Looked up from germline, CDR1 is SGDLS and CDR2 is YYNGEE. Deletions cut 0 bases from V and 5 bases from J, with 18 bases between. The DNA of the CDR3 is TGTGCCAGCAGCGTAGGCTACGGGACCACCCCTAACGAGCAGTACTTC. Protein: CASSVGYGTTPNEQYF. Filled out from reference TRBV9 and TRBJ2-7, the complete variable domain reads DSGVTQTPKHLITATGQRVTLRCSPRSGDLSVYWYQQSLDQGLQFLIQYYNGEERAKGNILERFSAQQFPDLHSELNLSSLELGDSALYFCASSVGYGTTPNEQYFGPGTRLTVT.

The chain uses TRBV3-1 and TRBJ2-3; D is possibly TRBD1 or TRBD2 (5 bases each). Germline V gives CDR1 LGHDT, CDR2 YNNKEL (reference sequence). Trimming took 4 bases from V and 2 from J, leaving 13 bases between them. The CDR3 is 15 amino acids. CDR3 amino acids: CASSLAGTFTDTQYF. DNA of the CDR3: TGTGCCAGCAGCCTCGCCGGGACCTTCACAGATACGCAGTATTTT.

The chain links TRBV14 to TRBJ2-7, with D possibly called TRBD1 or TRBD2 (5 bases each). Per the germline V gene, CDR1 is SGHDN and CDR2 is FVKESK. V was cut by 6 bases and J by 6 bases, with 12 bases left in between. CDR3 size: 12 residues. CDR3 in DNA: TGTGCCAGCAGGGGGGAGCCGGGCGAGCAGTACTTC. Its protein is CASRGEPGEQYF.

This sequence joins TRBV20-1 and TRBJ2-5; D may be TRBD1 or TRBD2 (7 bases each). The V end was cut by 2 bases, the J end by 4 bases, with 17 bases between. Germline V gives CDR1 DFQATT, CDR2 SNEGSKA (reference sequence). The CDR3 loop spans 15 amino acids. The CDR3 loop reads CSARRGRELIETQYF. The CDR3 region has the DNA TGCAGTGCTAGAAGGGGGCGGGAGCTCATAGAGACCCAGTACTTC.

This clonotype occurred once. This chain links TRBV6-1 with TRBJ2-1, with 16 positions matching TRBD2. The CDR3 has 15 residues. The V gene end was trimmed by 6 bases and the J gene end by 9 bases; junction bases not matched to a gene: 5. Germline CDR1 and CDR2: MNHNS and SASEGT. The CDR3 nucleotides read TGTGCCAGCAGGGGACTAGCGGGGGGGCGATGTGAGCAGTTCTTC. This codes for CASRGLAGGRCEQFF.

This chain uses TRBV2 with TRBJ2-1; 8 nucleotides align to TRBD2. This CDR3 has 15 residues. The J segment lost 6 bases and the V segment lost 3 bases, leaving 7 bases of the junction unmatched. Germline V CDR1 and CDR2: SNHLY, FYNNEI. DNA for the CDR3: TGTGCCAGCAGTGACCAGCGGGAGATGACCAATGAGCAGTTCTTC. Protein sequence: CASSDQREMTNEQFF.

CDR3 residues: CATRGGSNEQYF. DNA for the CDR3: TGTGCCACCAGGGGGGGATCCAACGAGCAGTACTTC. J is TRBJ2-7 and V is TRBV28; D may be TRBD1 or TRBD2 (7 bases each). With 10 bases removed from V and 5 bases from J, the gap between germline ends came to 15 bases. Germline lookup yields CDR1 MDHEN and CDR2 SYDVKM. The CDR3 covers 12 residues.

V usage is TRBV2 and J usage is TRBJ2-5; no firm D call. Trimming stripped 1 base from V and 3 bases from J, with 9 bases between. The V gene's germline CDR1 is SNHLY and CDR2 FYNNEI. This CDR3 spans 14 amino acids. The CDR3: CASSEDRKKETQYF. CDR3 sequence (DNA): TGTGCCAGCAGTGAAGATAGGAAAAAAGAGACCCAGTACTTC.

The table lists this clonotype with a few counts. The genes are TRBV15 and TRBJ1-4; D uncertain. The germline CDR1 and CDR2 sequences are LNHNV and YYDKDF (reference sequence). This CDR3 contains 14 residues. V lost 0 bases and J lost 8, with 10 bases in between. CDR3 protein: CATSRDGKSEKLFF. The DNA for the CDR3 is TGTGCCACCAGCAGAGACGGGAAGTCGGAAAAACTGTTTTTT.

The chain employs TRBV28 and TRBJ2-6; D possibly uses TRBD1 or TRBD2 (6 bases each). CDR1 and CDR2 from the germline V gene are MDHEN and SYDVKM. This CDR3 spans 15 amino acids. The ends were cut back, 5 bases at V and 9 bases at J, with 17 bases in the middle. CDR3 nucleotide sequence: TGTGCCAGCAGTCCAACGGCGGGACACCTCAACGTCCTGACTTTC. Translated: CASSPTAGHLNVLTF.

This clonotype was detected a few times. The rearrangement joins TRBV15 to TRBJ2-1; TRBD1 matches 10 bases. CDR3 length equals 15 residues. The V gene's germline CDR1 is LNHNV and CDR2 YYDKDF (reference sequence). The V gene end was trimmed by 1 base and the J gene end by 8 bases; junction bases not matched to a gene: 5. CDR3: CATSRGGTGVHEQFF. The DNA for the CDR3 is TGTGCCACCAGCAGAGGAGGGACAGGGGTCCATGAGCAGTTCTTC.

This clonotype was seen a handful of times. The V call is TRBV5-1, the J call TRBJ1-5; possibly TRBD1 for D (6 bases). There are 15 residues in the CDR3. CDR1 and CDR2 from the germline V gene are SGHRS and YFSETQ. The V end lost 4 bases, the J end lost 0 bases, and 11 bases lay between the germline ends. CDR3 residues: CASSPGDGSNQPQHF. The CDR3 region has the DNA TGCGCCAGCAGCCCAGGGGACGGTAGCAATCAGCCCCAGCATTTT. Complete variable domain (other parts from reference TRBV5-1 and TRBJ1-5): KAGVTQTPRYLIKTRGQQVTLSCSPISGHRSVSWYQQTPGQGLQFLFEYFSETQRNKGNFPGRFSGRQFSNSRSEMNVSTLELGDSALYLCASSPGDGSNQPQHFGDGTRLSIL.

V is TRBV12-3 or TRBV12-4 and J is TRBJ1-2; TRBD1 might be the D (6 bases). The CDR3 length is 11 residues. Trimming left V 7 bases short and J 8 bases short, with 11 bases between. Here the CDR3 reads CASTTGIGYTF. In nucleotides, the CDR3 is TGTGCCAGCACCACAGGGATCGGCTACACCTTC.

In this sample, this clonotype turned up a few times. V is TRBV4-1 and J is TRBJ2-7; D gene ambiguous. Germline assignment: CDR1 MGHRA and CDR2 YSYEKL. The CDR3 runs to 15 residues. With 4 bases removed from V and 7 bases from J, the gap between germline ends came to 20 bases. This CDR3 is CASSPTENLNLEQYF. CDR3 bases: TGCGCCAGCAGCCCCACAGAAAATCTGAATCTGGAGCAGTACTTC.

V is TRBV20-1 and J is TRBJ1-2; TRBD1 matches at 12 bases. CDR1 and CDR2 (germline): DFQATT, SNEGSKA (reference sequence). The CDR3 is 16 residues long. After removal of 4 bases from V and 2 bases from J, the junction contained 8 bases not matched to a gene. The CDR3 protein is CSAIPTGTGGNYGYTF. In DNA form, the CDR3 reads TGCAGTGCTATTCCTACCGGGACAGGGGGCAACTATGGCTACACCTTC.

The gene calls are TRBV20-1 and TRBJ2-7; the D is unclear. The CDR3 covers 12 residues. Germline V gives CDR1 DFQATT, CDR2 SNEGSKA (reference sequence). Deletions cut 2 bases from V and 0 bases from J, with 5 bases between. CDR3 nucleotide sequence: TGCAGTGCTAGAAGGTCCTCCTACGAGCAGTACTTC. Translating it yields CSARRSSYEQYF.

The chain combines TRBV5-5 with TRBJ2-1; 11 nucleotides match TRBD2. The CDR3 contains 19 residues. CDR1 and CDR2 from the germline V gene are SGHKS and YYEKEE (reference sequence). V gave up 0 bases and J gave up 2 bases; unmatched junction bases: 10. CDR3 sequence: CASSLAQVSGGAPYNEQFF. Here the CDR3 DNA reads TGTGCCAGCAGCTTGGCCCAAGTTAGCGGGGGGGCCCCCTACAATGAGCAGTTCTTC.

The J gene is TRBJ2-5, the V gene TRBV7-9, with D hard to call. Trimming pared 5 bases from V and 5 bases from J, leaving 9 bases between. This CDR3 spans 12 amino acids. Germline V gene data show CDR1 as SEHNR and CDR2 as FQNEAQ (reference sequence). Written as DNA, the CDR3 is TGTGCCAGCAGCGCCACTTACGAGACCCAGTACTTC. Translated, it gives CASSATYETQYF.

The V call is TRBV6-5, the J call TRBJ1-4; D is perhaps TRBD1 (5 bases). The V gene's germline CDR1 is MNHEY and CDR2 SVGAGI. The CDR3 length is 14 residues. V lost 6 bases and J 7 bases, leaving 15 bases between the germline ends. The CDR3: CASSRGAVGEKLFF. The CDR3 DNA sequence: TGTGCCAGCAGCAGAGGGGCAGTGGGTGAAAAACTGTTTTTT.

This clonotype was seen a handful of times. In DNA, the CDR3 is TGCGCCAGCAGCTTGCAGGCGGCCCAAGAGACCCAGTACTTC. Translation: CASSLQAAQETQYF. The chain combines TRBV5-1 with TRBJ2-5; D is unresolved. Germline V gives CDR1 SGHRS, CDR2 YFSETQ. Trimming stripped 1 base from V and 1 base from J, with 8 bases between. The CDR3 has 14 amino acids.

The CDR3 nucleotides read TGTGCCAGCAGTCTAACAGGGGAAGGAGGTTCACCCCTCCACTTT. It encodes CASSLTGEGGSPLHF. The chain links TRBV27 to TRBJ1-6, with 7 bases identical to TRBD1. With 5 bases clipped from V and 9 bases from J, the junction kept 10 bases outside the gene matches. The CDR3 consists of 15 residues. The germline V gene has CDR1 MNHEY and CDR2 SMNVEV (reference sequence).

The chain recombines TRBV5-6 with TRBJ2-7; a weak D match, TRBD1 (6 bases). This CDR3 region has 15 residues. The germline CDR1 and CDR2 sequences are SGHDT and YYEEEE. Trimming pared 0 bases from V and 0 bases from J, leaving 10 bases between. The CDR3, as DNA: TGTGCCAGCAGCTTGGAGGGACATCTCTCCTACGAGCAGTACTTC. It codes for CASSLEGHLSYEQYF.

This rearrangement joins TRBV28 to TRBJ2-3; TRBD2 matches 12 bases. Germline V CDR1 and CDR2: MDHEN, SYDVKM. The V and J ends lost 8 bases and 4 bases, in that order; junction bases with no gene match: 13. The CDR3 runs to 17 residues. Here the CDR3 reads CASPSTRLAGAPDTQYF. CDR3 nucleotide sequence: TGTGCCAGCCCCTCCACCCGACTAGCGGGAGCCCCAGATACGCAGTATTTT.

J is TRBJ2-7 and V is TRBV5-5; D remains unclear. The CDR3 has 15 amino acids. Germline-derived CDR1 and CDR2 are SGHKS and YYEKEE (reference sequence). V was clipped by 0 bases and J by 3 bases, with 13 bases between them. CDR3 nucleotides: TGTGCCAGCAGCTTGGCCATGACGGCGGACTACGAGCAGTACTTC. The encoded protein is CASSLAMTADYEQYF.

This chain links TRBV6-5 with TRBJ1-5; D is undetermined. The V gene's germline CDR1 is MNHEY and CDR2 SVGAGI. V shed 6 bases and J shed 4 bases, with 13 bases lying between them. CDR3 length: 14 amino acids. This chain's CDR3 is CASRPRSLNQPQHF. The CDR3 DNA sequence: TGTGCCAGCAGGCCGCGCTCCCTAAATCAGCCCCAGCATTTT.

As concerns this clonotype: One end of the junction varies from germline; a read error may be responsible. DNA for the CDR3: TGCAGTGCTAGAGATGGTGGACCTCAGGCCCAGCATTTT. Translated, it gives CSARDGGPQAQHF. The V and J genes are TRBV20-1 and TRBJ1-5; D gene ambiguous. The length of the CDR3 is 13 residues. CDR1 is DFQATT and CDR2 is SNEGSKA in the germline V gene (reference sequence).

This clonotype was seen repeatedly, ten times or more. J is TRBJ2-1 and V is TRBV7-9, with TRBD1 identical over 7 bases. The CDR3 extends over 15 amino acids. Germline-derived CDR1 and CDR2 are SEHNR and FQNEAQ (reference sequence). The V gene end was trimmed by 3 bases and the J gene end by 4 bases; junction bases not matched to a gene: 6. The DNA for the CDR3 is TGTGCCAGCAGCTTTGGAACAGGGGCATACAATGAGCAGTTCTTC. Residues: CASSFGTGAYNEQFF.

Remarks on this clonotype: A junction end diverges from the germline sequence, so it may reflect a read error. This chain links TRBV28 with TRBJ2-3; tentatively, D is TRBD1 or TRBD2 (5 bases each). CDR1 and CDR2 from the germline V gene are MDHEN and SYDVKM. The CDR3 runs to 16 residues. The CDR3 nucleotides are TGTGCCAGCAGTTTATCGGGGCACGCAACCACAGATGCGCAGTATTTT. This translates into CASSLSGHATTDAQYF. The whole variable domain, filled in from reference TRBV28 and TRBJ2-3, reads DVKVTQSSRYLVKRTGEKVFLECVQDMDHENMFWYRQDPGLGLRLIYFSYDVKMKEKGDIPEGYSVSREKKERFSLILESASTNQTSMYLCASSLSGHATTDAQYFGPGTRLTVL.

V is TRBV29-1 and J is TRBJ1-4, with D possibly being TRBD1 (6 bases). The ends were cut back, 1 base at V and 5 bases at J, with 11 bases in the middle. There are 14 residues in the CDR3. The germline gives CDR1 SQVTM, CDR2 ANQGSEA. The CDR3 nucleotides are TGCAGCGTTGAAGGGGGGCCCCGGAATGAAAAACTGTTTTTT. It specifies CSVEGGPRNEKLFF.